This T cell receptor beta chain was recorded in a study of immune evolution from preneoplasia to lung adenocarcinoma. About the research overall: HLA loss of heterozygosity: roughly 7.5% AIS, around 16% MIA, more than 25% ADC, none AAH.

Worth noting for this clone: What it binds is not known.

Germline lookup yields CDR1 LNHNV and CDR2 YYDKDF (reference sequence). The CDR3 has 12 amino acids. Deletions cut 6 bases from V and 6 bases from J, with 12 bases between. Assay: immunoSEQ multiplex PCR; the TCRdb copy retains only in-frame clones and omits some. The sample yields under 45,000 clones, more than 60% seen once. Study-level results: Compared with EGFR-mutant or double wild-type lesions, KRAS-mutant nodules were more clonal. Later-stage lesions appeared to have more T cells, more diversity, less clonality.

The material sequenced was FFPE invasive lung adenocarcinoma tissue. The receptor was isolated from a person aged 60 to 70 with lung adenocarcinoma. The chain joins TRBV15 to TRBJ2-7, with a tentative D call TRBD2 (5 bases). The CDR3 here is CATSSRGSEQYF. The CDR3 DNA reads TGTGCCACCAGTTCTAGAGGGAGCGAGCAGTACTTC.